This TCR beta chain was captured by sequencing in a study of cytomegalovirus exposure and HLA in healthy donors. Primers included in the PCR were 60 Vbeta and 13 Jbeta primers. Method: immunoSEQ multiplex PCR; TCRdb's copy keeps in-frame clones and lacks some. Among roughly 120,000 clones listed, about 80% were seen once. The junction had 16 bases not matched to a gene; V was cut back by 0 bases and J by 1 base. Germline V gene sequence: CDR1 GTSNPN, CDR2 SVGIG (reference sequence). The CDR3 spans 22 residues. General study results and limits: The classifier was said to identify cytomegalovirus status with high specificity and sensitivity.

In the case of this clone: The antigen remains undetermined.

This receptor was identified in a man in his fifties or sixties in good health and CMV-seropositive. Material for sequencing was PBMCs. The J gene is TRBJ2-6, the V gene TRBV30, with 12 bases matching TRBD1. For the CDR3, the DNA is TGTGCCTGGAGTGTACAAGTTGGGGGACAGGGGGCTGGCTCGTCTGGGGCCAACGTCCTGACTTTC. The encoded protein is CAWSVQVGGQGAGSSGANVLTF.